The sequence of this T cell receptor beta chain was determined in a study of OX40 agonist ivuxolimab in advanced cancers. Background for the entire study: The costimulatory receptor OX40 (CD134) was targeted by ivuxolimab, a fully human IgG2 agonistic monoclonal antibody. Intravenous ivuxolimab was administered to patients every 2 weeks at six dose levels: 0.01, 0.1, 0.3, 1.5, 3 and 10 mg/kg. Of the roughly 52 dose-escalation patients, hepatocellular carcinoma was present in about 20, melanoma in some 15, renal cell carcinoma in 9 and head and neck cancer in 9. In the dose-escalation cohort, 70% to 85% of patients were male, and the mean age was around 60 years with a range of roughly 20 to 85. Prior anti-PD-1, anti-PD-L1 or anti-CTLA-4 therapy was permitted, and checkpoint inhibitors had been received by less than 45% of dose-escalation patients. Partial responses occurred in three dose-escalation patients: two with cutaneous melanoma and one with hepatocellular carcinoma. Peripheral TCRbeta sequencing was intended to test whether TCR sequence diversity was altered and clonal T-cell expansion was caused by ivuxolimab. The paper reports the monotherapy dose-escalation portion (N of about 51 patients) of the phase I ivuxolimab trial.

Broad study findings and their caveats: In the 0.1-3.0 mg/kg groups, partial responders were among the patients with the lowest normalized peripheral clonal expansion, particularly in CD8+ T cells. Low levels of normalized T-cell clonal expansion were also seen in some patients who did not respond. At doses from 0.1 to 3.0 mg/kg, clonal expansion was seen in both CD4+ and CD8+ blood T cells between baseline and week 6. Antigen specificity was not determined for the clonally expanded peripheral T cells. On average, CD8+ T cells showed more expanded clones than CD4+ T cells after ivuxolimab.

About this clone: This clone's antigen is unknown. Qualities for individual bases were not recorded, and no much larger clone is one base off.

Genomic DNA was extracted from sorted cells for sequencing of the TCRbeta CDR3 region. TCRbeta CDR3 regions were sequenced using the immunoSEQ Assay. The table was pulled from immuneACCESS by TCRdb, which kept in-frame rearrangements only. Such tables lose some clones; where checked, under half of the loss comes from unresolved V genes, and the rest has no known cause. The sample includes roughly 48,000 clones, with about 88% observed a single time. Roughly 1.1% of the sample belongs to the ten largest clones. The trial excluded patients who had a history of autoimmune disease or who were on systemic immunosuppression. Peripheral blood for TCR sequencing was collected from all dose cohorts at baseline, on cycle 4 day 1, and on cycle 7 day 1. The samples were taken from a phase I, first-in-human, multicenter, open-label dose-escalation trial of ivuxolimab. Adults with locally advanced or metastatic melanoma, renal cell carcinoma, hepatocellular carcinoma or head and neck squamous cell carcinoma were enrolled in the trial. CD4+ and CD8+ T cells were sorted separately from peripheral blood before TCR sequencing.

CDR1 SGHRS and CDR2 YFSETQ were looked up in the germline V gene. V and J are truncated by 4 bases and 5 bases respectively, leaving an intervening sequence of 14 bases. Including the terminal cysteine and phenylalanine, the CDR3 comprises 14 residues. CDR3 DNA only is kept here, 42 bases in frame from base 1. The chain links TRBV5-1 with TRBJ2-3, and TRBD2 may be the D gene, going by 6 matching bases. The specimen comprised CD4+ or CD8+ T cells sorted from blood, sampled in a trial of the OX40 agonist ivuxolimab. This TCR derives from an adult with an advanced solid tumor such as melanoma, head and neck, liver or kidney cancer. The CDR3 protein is CASSTGTPRDTQYF. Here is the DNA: TGCGCCAGCAGCACCGGGACTCCCAGAGATACGCAGTATTTT.